The 15 T cell receptor beta chains listed next were all sequenced from one sample in a study of CD8+CD57+ T cells in acquired aplastic anemia. Previously, flow cytometry had revealed CD8+CD57+ cell expansion in the patients chosen for sequencing. TCR beta VDJ and CDR3 profiles were obtained from a genomic DNA template. TCRdb re-called the reads with MiXCR, one entry per CDR3 protein. The table has 150,000 to 160,000 distinct CDR3 sequences, about 48% seen once; the top ten hold about 12%. The sample consisted of sorted CD4+, CD8+, or CD8+CD57+ T cells (not recorded which) from PBMCs. These receptors were collected from a human donor with aplastic anemia.

Many counts were recorded for this clonotype. The chain is built from TRBV6-1 and TRBJ2-7; 10 bases match TRBD2. Germline CDR1 MNHNS, CDR2 SASEGT. The CDR3 consists of 16 residues. V dropped 7 bases and J dropped 5; count of bases not matched to a gene: 14. The CDR3 sequence: CASKLTAGGPMNEQYF. DNA for the CDR3: TGTGCCAGCAAGTTAACAGCGGGGGGGCCTATGAACGAGCAGTACTTC.

The chain carries TRBV5-1 and TRBJ2-2; unclear D gene. Trimming removed 0 bases at V and 5 bases at J, with 14 bases between. This CDR3 has 16 residues. CDR1 and CDR2 from the germline V gene are SGHRS and YFSETQ. CDR3 in DNA: TGCGCCAGCAGCTTGGATGTCGGAGCAAGGACCGGGGAGCTGTTTTTT. Its translation: CASSLDVGARTGELFF.

V usage is TRBV2 and J usage is TRBJ2-7; 7 positions match TRBD2. This CDR3 comprises 14 residues. J gave up 4 bases and V 7 bases, and 10 bases lay outside the gene matches. From germline, CDR1 is SNHLY and CDR2 FYNNEI. The CDR3 sequence is CASIKGLTNYEQYF. The CDR3 DNA sequence: TGTGCCAGCATCAAGGGACTAACTAATTACGAGCAGTACTTC.

This clonotype was picked up one time. This chain uses TRBV2 with TRBJ2-3; a weak D match, TRBD2 (6 bases). Germline V gene lookup returns CDR1 SNHLY and CDR2 FYNNEI. The CDR3 has 15 amino acids. V was clipped by 4 bases and J by 1 base, with 12 bases between them. CDR3 residues: CASSAGRVRTDTQYF. The DNA for the CDR3 is TGTGCCAGCAGTGCCGGGAGAGTTCGCACAGATACGCAGTATTTT.

Many counts were recorded for this clonotype. The chain joins TRBV7-9 to TRBJ1-1; no reliable D call. The CDR3 totals 12 residues. Trimming removed 3 bases from V and 0 bases from J, with 2 bases in between. Germline V gene lookup returns CDR1 SEHNR and CDR2 FQNEAQ (reference sequence). In nucleotides, the CDR3 is TGTGCCAGCAGCTTCATGAACACTGAAGCTTTCTTT. It specifies CASSFMNTEAFF.

V usage is TRBV7-3 and J usage is TRBJ2-2, with D hard to call. Germline V gene sequence: CDR1 SGHTA, CDR2 FQGTGA. V lost 3 bases and J lost 0, with 8 bases in between. CDR3 length: 15 amino acids. In DNA, the CDR3 is TGTGCCAGCAGCTTGTACACGGCGAACACCGGGGAGCTGTTTTTT. This codes for CASSLYTANTGELFF. Variable domain in full (rest from reference TRBV7-3 and TRBJ2-2): GAGVSQTPSNKVTEKGKYVELRCDPISGHTALYWYRQSLGQGPEFLIYFQGTGAADDSGLPNDRFFAVRPEGSVSTLKIQRTERGDSAVYLCASSLYTANTGELFFGEGSRLTVL.

This chain uses TRBV2 with TRBJ2-7, with TRBD1 matching over 9 bases. The CDR3 runs 15 residues. Germline CDR1 SNHLY, CDR2 FYNNEI. V lost 5 bases to trimming and J lost 2 bases; unmatched junction nucleotides: 7. For the CDR3, the DNA is TGTGCCAGCAGTTACCCTACAGGGGGCGCCTACGAGCAGTACTTC. This gives the protein CASSYPTGGAYEQYF.

Concerning this clonotype itself: One junction end disagrees with the germline gene, perhaps due to a read error. V usage is TRBV5-6 and J usage is TRBJ2-1, with D possibly matching TRBD1 (6 bases). The germline CDR1 and CDR2 sequences are SGHDT and YYEEEE. The CDR3 is 14 residues long. For the CDR3, the DNA is TGTGCCAGCGGCTTGCAGGGGTTCCGGAATGAGCAGTTCTTC. Its protein product is CASGLQGFRNEQFF.

The rearrangement joins TRBV25-1 to TRBJ2-7; tentatively, D is TRBD1 or TRBD2 (5 bases each). The germline gives CDR1 MGHDK, CDR2 SYGVNS. V was clipped by 5 bases and J by 0 bases, with 11 bases between them. The CDR3 length is 14 residues. In DNA, the CDR3 is TGTGCCAGCAGTAAAGCCGGGACCTCCTACGAGCAGTACTTC. It is translated as CASSKAGTSYEQYF.

The table lists this clonotype with many counts. This chain uses TRBV7-2 with TRBJ2-7; no clear D. V lost 1 base to trimming and J lost 9 bases, with 10 bases between them. CDR1 SGHTA and CDR2 FQGNSA come from the germline V gene. The CDR3 has 12 residues. The CDR3 DNA follows: TGTGCCAGCAGCTTAGGACGTTTAGGGCAGTACTTC. It specifies CASSLGRLGQYF.

In its sample, this clonotype was seen once. An end of the junction does not agree with germline; a read error may underlie this. The chain couples TRBV24-1 to TRBJ2-5; 11 bases fit TRBD1. This CDR3 has 16 amino acids. Germline values: CDR1 KGHDR, CDR2 SFDVKD. CDR3 DNA: TGTGCCACCAGTGACCCGGGACAGGGGGTTTTAGAGACCCGGTACTTC. This encodes CATSDPGQGVLETRYF.

The chain has TRBV20-1 and TRBJ1-6; 8 bases line up with TRBD1. The CDR3 is 14 amino acids. Trimming at V came to 5 bases and at J to 10 bases, leaving 10 bases not matched to a gene. Germline values: CDR1 DFQATT, CDR2 SNEGSKA (reference sequence). In DNA form, the CDR3 reads TGCAGTGCTTCCGCGGACAGGGTGACGTCACCCCTCCACTTT. Its translation: CSASADRVTSPLHF.

CDR3 coding DNA: TGTGCCACCGGGTCCTCCTACAATGAGCAGTTCTTC. Its protein is CATGSSYNEQFF. V gene TRBV10-3 combines with J gene TRBJ2-1, with D uncertain. The V gene lost 10 bases and the J gene lost 0 bases, with 7 bases spanning the gap. CDR3 length: 12 amino acids. Germline V gives CDR1 ENHRY, CDR2 SYGVKD.

The CDR3 region has the DNA TGTGCCATCAGTGAGTCGGGACAGGGGTTGGAGACCCAGTACTTC. Translated, it gives CAISESGQGLETQYF. The chain combines TRBV10-3 with TRBJ2-5; 10 nucleotides line up with TRBD1. Per germline, CDR1 ENHRY and CDR2 SYGVKD. Trimming cost V 0 bases and J 5 bases; bases outside gene matches: 3. The CDR3 totals 15 residues.

This clonotype appeared many times. The rearrangement uses TRBV7-8 and TRBJ1-2; the D gene is possibly TRBD1 (6 bases). The CDR3 extends over 14 amino acids. Trimming cost V 0 bases and J 7 bases, with 12 bases left between them. CDR1 SGHVS and CDR2 FQNEAQ come from the germline V gene. CDR3 in amino acids: CASSLAGGGLGYTF. The CDR3 region has the DNA TGTGCCAGCAGCTTAGCAGGGGGGGGGCTTGGCTACACCTTC.